The source of this TCR beta chain is a study of blood T cell repertoires in COVID-19. The protocol was immunoSEQ multiplex PCR, while the TCRdb copy is restricted to in-frame clones and leaves out a portion. The repertoire includes under 250,000 clones, roughly 84% of them detected once, and 9.7% sits in the top ten. CDR3 length: 18 amino acids. V was shortened by 0 bases and J by 0 bases, with 15 bases between the two germline ends. The V gene's germline CDR1 is LGHNA and CDR2 YSLEER. The receptor was isolated from a man aged 45-60 years with active or convalescent COVID-19. Sample: peripheral blood. The chain joins TRBV4-3 to TRBJ1-3; tentative D call: TRBD1 (6 bases). The CDR3 DNA follows: TGCGCCAGCAGCCAAGAACCCTACGACAGGAGCTCTGGAAACACCATATATTTT. It translates to CASSQEPYDRSSGNTIYF.